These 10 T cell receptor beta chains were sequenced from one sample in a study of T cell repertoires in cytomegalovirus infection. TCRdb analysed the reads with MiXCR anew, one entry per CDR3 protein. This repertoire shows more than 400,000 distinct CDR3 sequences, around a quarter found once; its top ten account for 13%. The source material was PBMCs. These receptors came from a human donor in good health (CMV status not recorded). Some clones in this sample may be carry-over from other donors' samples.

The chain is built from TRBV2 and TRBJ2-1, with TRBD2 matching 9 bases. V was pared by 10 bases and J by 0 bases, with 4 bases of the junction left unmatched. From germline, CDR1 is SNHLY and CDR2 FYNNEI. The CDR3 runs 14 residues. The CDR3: CANLAGASYNEQFF. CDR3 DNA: TGTGCCAATTTAGCGGGGGCCTCCTACAATGAGCAGTTCTTC.

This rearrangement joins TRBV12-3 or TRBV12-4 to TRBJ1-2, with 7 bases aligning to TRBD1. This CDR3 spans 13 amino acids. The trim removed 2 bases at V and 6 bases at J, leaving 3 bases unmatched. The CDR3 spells CASSLTGAHGYTF. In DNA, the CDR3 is TGTGCCAGCAGTTTAACAGGGGCGCATGGCTACACCTTC.

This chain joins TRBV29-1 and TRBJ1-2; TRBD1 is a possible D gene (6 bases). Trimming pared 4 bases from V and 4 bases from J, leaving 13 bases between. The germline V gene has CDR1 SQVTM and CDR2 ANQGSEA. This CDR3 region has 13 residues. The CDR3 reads CSVVGGARYGYTF. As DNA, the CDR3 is TGCAGCGTTGTAGGGGGGGCGCGCTATGGCTACACCTTC.

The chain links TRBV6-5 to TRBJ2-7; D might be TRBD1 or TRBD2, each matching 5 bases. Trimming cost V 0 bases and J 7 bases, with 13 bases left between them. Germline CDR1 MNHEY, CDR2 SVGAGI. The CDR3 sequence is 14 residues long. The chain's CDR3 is CASSYSLGTYEQYV. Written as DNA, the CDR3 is TGTGCCAGCAGTTACTCGTTAGGGACGTATGAGCAGTACGTC.

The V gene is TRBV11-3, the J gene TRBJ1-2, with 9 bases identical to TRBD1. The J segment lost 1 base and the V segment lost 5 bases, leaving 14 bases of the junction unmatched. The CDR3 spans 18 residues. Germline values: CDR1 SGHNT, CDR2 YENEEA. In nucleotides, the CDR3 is TGTGCCAGCAGCCCGCCCCTTTCGGACAGGGGAGGTAACTATGGCTACACCTTC. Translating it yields CASSPPLSDRGGNYGYTF.

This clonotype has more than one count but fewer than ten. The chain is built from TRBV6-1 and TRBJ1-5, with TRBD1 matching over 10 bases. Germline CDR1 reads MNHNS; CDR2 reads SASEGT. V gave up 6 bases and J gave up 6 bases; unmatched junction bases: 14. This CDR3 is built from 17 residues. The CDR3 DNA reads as TGTGCCAGCAGCGCGACAGGGGGCGCATCAAATATTCAGCCCCAGCATTTT. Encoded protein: CASSATGGASNIQPQHF.

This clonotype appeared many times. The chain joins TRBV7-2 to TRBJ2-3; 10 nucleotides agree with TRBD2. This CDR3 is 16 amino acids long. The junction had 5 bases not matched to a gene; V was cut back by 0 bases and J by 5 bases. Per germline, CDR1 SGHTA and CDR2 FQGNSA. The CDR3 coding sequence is TGTGCCAGCAGCTTAGCTAAGCGGGAGGGGAGAGATACGCAGTATTTT. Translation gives CASSLAKREGRDTQYF.

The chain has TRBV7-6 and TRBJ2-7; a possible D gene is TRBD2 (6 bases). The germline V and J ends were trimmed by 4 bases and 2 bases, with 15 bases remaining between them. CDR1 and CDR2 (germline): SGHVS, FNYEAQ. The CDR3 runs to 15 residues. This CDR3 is CASSSRGSGTYEQYF. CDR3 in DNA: TGTGCCAGCAGCTCCCGGGGGAGCGGCACCTACGAGCAGTACTTC.

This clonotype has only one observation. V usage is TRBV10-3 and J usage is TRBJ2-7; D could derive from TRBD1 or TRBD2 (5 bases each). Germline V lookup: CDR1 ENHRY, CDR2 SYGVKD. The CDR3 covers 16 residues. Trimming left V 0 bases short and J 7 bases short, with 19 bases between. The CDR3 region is CAISESGTHLTREQYF. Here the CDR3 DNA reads TGTGCCATCAGTGAGTCTGGGACCCACCTAACTAGGGAGCAGTACTTC.

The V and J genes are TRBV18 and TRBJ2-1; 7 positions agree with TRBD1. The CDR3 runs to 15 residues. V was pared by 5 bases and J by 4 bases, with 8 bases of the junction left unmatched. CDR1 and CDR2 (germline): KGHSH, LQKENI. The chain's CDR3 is CASSTTGDTYNEQFF. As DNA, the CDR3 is TGTGCCAGCTCAACAACAGGGGACACATACAATGAGCAGTTCTTC. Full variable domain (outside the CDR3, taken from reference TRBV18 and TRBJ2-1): NAGVMQNPRHLVRRRGQEARLRCSPMKGHSHVYWYRQLPEEGLKFMVYLQKENIIDESGMPKERFSAEFPKEGPSILRIQQVVRGDSAAYFCASSTTGDTYNEQFFGPGTRLTVL.